This TCR beta chain was identified in a study of blood T cell repertoires in COVID-19. Per the authors' pipeline: How many nucleated cells were present was estimated from reference gene primer amplification. The data were produced by immunoSEQ multiplex PCR, yet TCRdb's version contains in-frame clones alone and is incomplete. Clone size and the V and J calls come from that table; the DNA yielded D and trimming. The top ten clones hold roughly 4% of a sample with about 200,000 clones, about 88% of them seen once. Someone with COVID-19 had been met by exposed participants within 2 weeks before study entry. This clone showed up just once. V was clipped by 4 bases and J by 9 bases; unmatched bases: 9. The V gene's germline CDR1 is LNHDA and CDR2 SQIVND (reference sequence). The CDR3 is 15 residues long.

The sequenced material came from PBMCs or T cells enriched from blood (not recorded which). The source is a woman in her 30s who had been exposed to COVID-19. This chain links TRBV19 with TRBJ2-4; 10 bases are a match to TRBD2. The CDR3 loop is CASSTAGTSVGIQYF. The CDR3 DNA is TGTGCCAGTAGTACGGCCGGGACTAGCGTGGGCATTCAGTACTTC.